This T cell receptor (beta chain) came from a study of blood T cell repertoires in COVID-19. Study-wide background: Samples came from the United States, Italy and Spain, spanning acute and convalescent COVID-19. Nucleic acid was either cDNA or gDNA, and it came from T cells, B-cell-depleted T cells, or PBMCs.

This clone was recorded once. In the original analysis: Scientists estimated how many nucleated cells there were by amplifying reference gene primers. Method: immunoSEQ multiplex PCR; TCRdb's copy keeps in-frame clones and lacks some. V and J calls and clone size are copied from that table; D and trimming were computed from the DNA. This sample has fewer than 70,000 clones; 80% to 95% occur once, and the top ten carry 4.6%. Germline V lookup: CDR1 SEHNR, CDR2 FQNEAQ (reference sequence). The CDR3 is made up of 12 amino acids. Trimming cost V 5 bases and J 5 bases, with 6 bases left between them. The sample was peripheral blood. The clonotype was recovered from a man between 45 and 60 years old with active COVID-19. The chain has TRBV7-9 and TRBJ1-4; weak D call: TRBD1 (5 bases). DNA of the CDR3: TGTGCCAGCAGCCGGGGGAATGAAAAACTGTTTTTT. This gives the protein CASSRGNEKLFF.